Reported below is one TCR beta chain. The target of this receptor is not known. Within one base of it there is no much larger clone, and no base qualities were kept. The CDR3 spans 12 residues, from the cysteine through the phenylalanine. Only CDR3 DNA remains: 36 bases, in frame from the first base. Compared with germline, V lacks 6 bases and J lacks 10 bases; bases without a gene match: 6. The germline V gene supplies CDR1 MNHEY and CDR2 SVGAGI. TCRbeta CDR3 regions were amplified from genomic DNA by means of the immunoSEQ Assay, a bias-controlled multiplex PCR. As for the original processing: Nucleated cell counts per sample were estimated from amplification of reference gene primers within the assay. Sequence reads were collapsed and filtered to measure the absolute abundance of every unique TCRbeta CDR3 rearrangement. For each sample, productive Simpson clonality was calculated as the square root of Simpson's diversity index across productive rearrangements. TCRdb's version of the immuneACCESS table is confined to in-frame rearrangements and falls short of the full clone set. An unresolved V gene accounts for under half of the shortfall where checked; the remainder is of unknown origin. The V and J calls and clone size come from that table; D and trimming were worked out from the DNA. Here the sample has under 250,000 clones; 89% occur a single time. The ten largest clones take up around 6.9% of the sample.

The data belong to a study of blood T cell repertoires in COVID-19 (dated by TCRdb to about 2020). About the full investigation: Samples covering the acute and convalescent phases of COVID-19 were provided by collaborators in the United States, Italy and Spain. The prospective study material was composed of cDNA or gDNA derived from T cells, B-cell-depleted T cells, or PBMCs. The dataset comprised deeply sampled blood TCRbeta repertoires from subjects exposed to, actively infected with, or recovered from COVID-19. The repertoires were made available in a free public database intended to serve as a resource for research on the immune response to SARS-CoV-2. Samples were obtained from the ongoing ImmuneRACE study (first 160 participants) and from about 1,300 subjects provided by 6 global collaborators. Nearly every sample came with metadata listing a de-identified subject ID, COVID-19 status, age in years and sex. HLA class I and class II types, where available, came from metadata supplied by the sample provider rather than from assay-based typing.

The paper as a whole reports these results and caveats: The quantity of clinical and demographic metadata differed by source and by participant and was supplied without curation.

Samples from volunteer blood donors who had recovered from COVID-19 were contributed by a second Seattle source. Each collaborating institution followed its own protocols to collect whole blood in K2EDTA tubes. For TCRbeta analysis, collaborator samples were shipped as frozen whole blood, as isolated PBMCs, or as DNA extracted from either sample type. Sample: peripheral blood. The sequence came from a man between 60 and 70 years old who had recovered from COVID-19. The chain is encoded by TRBV6-5 joined to TRBJ2-1; TRBD2 fits 7 bases in the junction. The nucleotide sequence is given as TGTGCCAGCAGAGCTAGCGGAGTGGAGCAGTTCTTC. This sequence encodes CASRASGVEQFF.